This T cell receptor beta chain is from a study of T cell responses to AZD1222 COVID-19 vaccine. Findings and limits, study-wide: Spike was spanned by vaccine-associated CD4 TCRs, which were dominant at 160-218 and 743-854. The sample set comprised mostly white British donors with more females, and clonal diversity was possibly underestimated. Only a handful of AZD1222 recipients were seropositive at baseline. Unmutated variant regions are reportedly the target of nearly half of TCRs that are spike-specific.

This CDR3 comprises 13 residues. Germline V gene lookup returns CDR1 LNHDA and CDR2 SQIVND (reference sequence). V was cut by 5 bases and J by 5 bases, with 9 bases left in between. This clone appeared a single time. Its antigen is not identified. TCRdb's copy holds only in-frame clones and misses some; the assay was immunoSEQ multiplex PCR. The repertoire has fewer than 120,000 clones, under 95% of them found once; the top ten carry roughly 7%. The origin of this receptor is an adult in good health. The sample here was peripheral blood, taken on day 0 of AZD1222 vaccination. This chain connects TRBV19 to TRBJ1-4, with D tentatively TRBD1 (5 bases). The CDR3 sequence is CASSPQGNEKLFF. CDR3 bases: TGTGCCAGTAGTCCCCAGGGAAATGAAAAACTGTTTTTT.